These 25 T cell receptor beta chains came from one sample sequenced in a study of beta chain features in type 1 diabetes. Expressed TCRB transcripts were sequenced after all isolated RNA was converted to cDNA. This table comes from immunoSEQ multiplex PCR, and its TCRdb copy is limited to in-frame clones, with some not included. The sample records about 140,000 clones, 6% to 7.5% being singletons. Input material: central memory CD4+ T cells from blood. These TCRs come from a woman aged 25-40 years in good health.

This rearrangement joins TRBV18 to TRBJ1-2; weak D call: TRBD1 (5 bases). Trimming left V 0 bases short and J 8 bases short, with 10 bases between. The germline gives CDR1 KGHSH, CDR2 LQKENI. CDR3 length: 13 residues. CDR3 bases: TGTGCCAGCTCACCACCGGCAGGGTTGGGCTACACCTTC. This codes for CASSPPAGLGYTF.

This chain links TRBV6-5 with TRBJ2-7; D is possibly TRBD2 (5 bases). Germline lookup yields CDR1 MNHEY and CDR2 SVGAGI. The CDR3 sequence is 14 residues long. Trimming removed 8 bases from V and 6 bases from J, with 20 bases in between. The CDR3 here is CASSQRAGFSEQYF. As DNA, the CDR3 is TGTGCCAGCTCTCAGAGGGCCGGTTTTTCCGAGCAGTACTTC.

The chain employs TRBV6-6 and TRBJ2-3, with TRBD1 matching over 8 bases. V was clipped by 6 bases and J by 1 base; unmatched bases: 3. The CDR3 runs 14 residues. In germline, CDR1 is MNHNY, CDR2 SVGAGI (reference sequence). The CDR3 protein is CASRDRGGTDTQYF. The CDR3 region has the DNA TGTGCCAGCAGAGACAGGGGTGGCACAGATACGCAGTATTTT.

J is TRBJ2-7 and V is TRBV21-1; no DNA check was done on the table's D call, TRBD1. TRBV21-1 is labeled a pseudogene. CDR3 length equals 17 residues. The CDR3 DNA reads TGTGCCAGCAGCAGAGAAGGGGGACAGGGTTTAGGCTACGAGCAGTACTTC. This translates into CASSREGGQGLGYEQYF.

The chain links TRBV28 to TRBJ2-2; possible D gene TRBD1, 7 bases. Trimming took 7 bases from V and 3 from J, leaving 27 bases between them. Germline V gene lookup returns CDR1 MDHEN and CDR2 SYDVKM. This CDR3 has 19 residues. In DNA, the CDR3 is TGTGCCAGCACCGACGTGACAGGGACTCCCTGGCTGGACACCGGGGAGCTGTTTTTT. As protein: CASTDVTGTPWLDTGELFF.

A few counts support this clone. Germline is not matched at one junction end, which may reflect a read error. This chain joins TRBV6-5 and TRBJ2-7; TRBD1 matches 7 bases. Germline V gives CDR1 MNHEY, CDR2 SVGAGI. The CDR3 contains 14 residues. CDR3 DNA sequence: TGTGCCATCAGTGAGCAGGGGGAGATACTCGAGCAGTACTTC. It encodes CAISEQGEILEQYF.

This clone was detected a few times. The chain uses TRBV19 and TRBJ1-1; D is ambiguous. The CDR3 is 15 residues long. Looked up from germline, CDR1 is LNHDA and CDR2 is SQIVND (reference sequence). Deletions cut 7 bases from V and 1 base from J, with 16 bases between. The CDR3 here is CASTPRSRQNTEAFF. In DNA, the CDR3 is TGTGCCAGTACCCCCCGGAGCCGGCAGAACACTGAAGCTTTCTTT. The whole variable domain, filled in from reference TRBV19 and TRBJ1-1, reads DGGITQSPKYLFRKEGQNVTLSCEQNLNHDAMYWYRQDPGQGLRLIYYSQIVNDFQKGDIAEGYSVSREKKESFPLTVTSAQKNPTAFYLCASTPRSRQNTEAFFGQGTRLTVV.

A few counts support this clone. In DNA form, the CDR3 reads TGCGCCAGCACGACTAGCGGGAGGGATACGCAGTATTTT. Translation gives CASTTSGRDTQYF. This chain connects TRBV5-1 to TRBJ2-3, with TRBD2 matching 13 bases. V lost 6 bases, J lost 6 bases, and 1 base stayed unmatched. This CDR3 region has 13 residues. In germline, CDR1 is SGHRS, CDR2 YFSETQ.

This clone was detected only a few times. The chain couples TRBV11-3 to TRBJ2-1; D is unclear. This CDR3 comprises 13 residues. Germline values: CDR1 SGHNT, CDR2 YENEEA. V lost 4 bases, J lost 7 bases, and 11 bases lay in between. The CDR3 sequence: CASSSFPGNEQFF. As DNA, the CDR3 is TGTGCCAGCAGCTCCTTCCCCGGTAATGAGCAGTTCTTC.

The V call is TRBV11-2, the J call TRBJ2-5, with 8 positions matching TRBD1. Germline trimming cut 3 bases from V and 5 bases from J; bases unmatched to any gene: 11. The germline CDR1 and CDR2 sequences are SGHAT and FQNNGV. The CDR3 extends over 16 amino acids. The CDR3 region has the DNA TGTGCCAGCAGCTTCACAACGGACAGGGTCGAGGAGACCCAGTACTTC. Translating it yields CASSFTTDRVEETQYF.

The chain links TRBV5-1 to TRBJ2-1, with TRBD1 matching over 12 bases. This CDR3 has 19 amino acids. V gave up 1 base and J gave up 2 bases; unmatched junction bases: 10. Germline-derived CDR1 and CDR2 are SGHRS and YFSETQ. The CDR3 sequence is CASSLFGTGGAPPYNEQFF. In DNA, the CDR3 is TGCGCCAGCAGCTTGTTCGGGACAGGGGGCGCACCCCCCTACAATGAGCAGTTCTTC. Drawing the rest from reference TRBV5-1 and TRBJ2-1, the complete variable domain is KAGVTQTPRYLIKTRGQQVTLSCSPISGHRSVSWYQQTPGQGLQFLFEYFSETQRNKGNFPGRFSGRQFSNSRSEMNVSTLELGDSALYLCASSLFGTGGAPPYNEQFFGPGTRLTVL.

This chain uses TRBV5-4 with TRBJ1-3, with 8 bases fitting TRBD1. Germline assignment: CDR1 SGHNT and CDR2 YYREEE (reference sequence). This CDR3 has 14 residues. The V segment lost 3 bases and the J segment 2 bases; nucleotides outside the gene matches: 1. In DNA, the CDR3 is TGTGCCAGCAGCTCACAGGGGGCTGGAAACACCATATATTTT. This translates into CASSSQGAGNTIYF. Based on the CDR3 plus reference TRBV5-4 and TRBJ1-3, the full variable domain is ETGVTQSPTHLIKTRGQQVTLRCSSQSGHNTVSWYQQALGQGPQFIFQYYREEENGRGNFPPRFSGLQFPNYSSELNVNALELDDSALYLCASSSQGAGNTIYFGEGSWLTVV.

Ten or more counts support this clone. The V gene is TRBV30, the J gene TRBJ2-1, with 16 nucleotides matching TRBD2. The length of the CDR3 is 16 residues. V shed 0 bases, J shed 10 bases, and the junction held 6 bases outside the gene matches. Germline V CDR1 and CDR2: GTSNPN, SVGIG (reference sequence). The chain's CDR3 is CAWSVLGLAGGDEQFF. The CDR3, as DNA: TGTGCCTGGAGTGTACTGGGACTAGCGGGAGGGGACGAGCAGTTCTTC.

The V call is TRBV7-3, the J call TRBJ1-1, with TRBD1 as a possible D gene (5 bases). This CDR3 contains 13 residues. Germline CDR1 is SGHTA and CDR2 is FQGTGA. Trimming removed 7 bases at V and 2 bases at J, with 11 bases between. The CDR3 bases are TGTGCCAGCAAGTCAAGGGGCAACACTGAAGCTTTCTTT. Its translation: CASKSRGNTEAFF.

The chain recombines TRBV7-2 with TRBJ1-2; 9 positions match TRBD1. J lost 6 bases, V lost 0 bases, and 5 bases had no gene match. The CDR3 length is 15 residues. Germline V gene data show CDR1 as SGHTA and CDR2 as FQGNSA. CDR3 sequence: CASSLATQGADGYTF. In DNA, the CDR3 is TGTGCCAGCAGCTTAGCAACACAGGGGGCGGATGGCTACACCTTC.

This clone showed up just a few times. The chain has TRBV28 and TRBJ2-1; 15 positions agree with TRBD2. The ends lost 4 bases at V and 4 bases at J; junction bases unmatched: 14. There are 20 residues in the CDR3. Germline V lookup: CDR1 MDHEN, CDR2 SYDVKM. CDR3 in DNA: TGTGCCAGCAGTTCCGAGGGACTAGCGGGAGGTTTTGGGGGGTACAATGAGCAGTTCTTC. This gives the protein CASSSEGLAGGFGGYNEQFF.

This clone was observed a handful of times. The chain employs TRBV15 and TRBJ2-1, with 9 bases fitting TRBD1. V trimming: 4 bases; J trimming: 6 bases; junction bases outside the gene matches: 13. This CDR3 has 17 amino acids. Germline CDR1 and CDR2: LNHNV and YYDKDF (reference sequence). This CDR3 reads CATSTHTGGAFPNEQFF. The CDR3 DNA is TGTGCCACCAGCACGCACACAGGGGGCGCCTTCCCCAATGAGCAGTTCTTC.

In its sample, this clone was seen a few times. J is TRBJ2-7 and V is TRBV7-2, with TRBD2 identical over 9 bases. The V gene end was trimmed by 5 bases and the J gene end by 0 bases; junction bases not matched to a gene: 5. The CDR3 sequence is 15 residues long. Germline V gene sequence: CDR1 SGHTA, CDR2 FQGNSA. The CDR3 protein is CASSPNSGSSYEQYF. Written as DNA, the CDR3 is TGTGCCAGCAGCCCGAATAGCGGGAGCTCCTACGAGCAGTACTTC.

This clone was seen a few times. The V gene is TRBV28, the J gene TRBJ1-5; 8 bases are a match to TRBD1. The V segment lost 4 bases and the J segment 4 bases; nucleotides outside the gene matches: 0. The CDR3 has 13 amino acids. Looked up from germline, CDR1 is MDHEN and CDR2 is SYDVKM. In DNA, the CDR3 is TGTGCCAGCAGTTGGGACAGGAATCAGCCCCAGCATTTT. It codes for CASSWDRNQPQHF.

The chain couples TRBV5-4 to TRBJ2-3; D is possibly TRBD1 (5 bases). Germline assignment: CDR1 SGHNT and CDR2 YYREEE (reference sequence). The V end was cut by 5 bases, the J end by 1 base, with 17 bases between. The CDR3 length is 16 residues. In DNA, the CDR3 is TGTGCCAGCAGATCCGGCCTGCAGGGCGGCACAGATACGCAGTATTTT. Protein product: CASRSGLQGGTDTQYF.

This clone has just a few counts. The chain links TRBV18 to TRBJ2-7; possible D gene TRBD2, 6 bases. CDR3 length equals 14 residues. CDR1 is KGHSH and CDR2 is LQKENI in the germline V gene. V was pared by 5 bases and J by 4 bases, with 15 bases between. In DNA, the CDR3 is TGTGCCAGCTCAGGGGTGGCGGGAACTTACGAGCAGTACTTC. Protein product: CASSGVAGTYEQYF.

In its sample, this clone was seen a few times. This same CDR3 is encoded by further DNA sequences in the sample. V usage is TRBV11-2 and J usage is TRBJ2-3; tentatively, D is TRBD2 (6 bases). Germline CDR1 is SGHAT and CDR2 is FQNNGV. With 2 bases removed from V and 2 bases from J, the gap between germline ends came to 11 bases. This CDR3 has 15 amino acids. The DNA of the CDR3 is TGTGCCAGCAGCTTACGCGCGGGACCCACAGATACGCAGTATTTT. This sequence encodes CASSLRAGPTDTQYF.

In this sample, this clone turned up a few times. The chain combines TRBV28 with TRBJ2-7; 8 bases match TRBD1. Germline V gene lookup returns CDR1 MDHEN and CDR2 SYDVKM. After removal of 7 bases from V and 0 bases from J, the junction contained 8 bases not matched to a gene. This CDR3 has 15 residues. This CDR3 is CASNLQGGSSYEQYF. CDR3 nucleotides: TGTGCCAGCAACCTACAGGGGGGAAGCTCCTACGAGCAGTACTTC.

The CDR3, as DNA: TGTGCCAGCAGCCTAACGGGACTAGCGGGAGGGTATGAGCAGTTCTTC. Protein sequence: CASSLTGLAGGYEQFF. The V gene is TRBV28, the J gene TRBJ2-1; 16 positions agree with TRBD2. The J segment lost 8 bases and the V segment lost 6 bases, leaving 7 bases of the junction unmatched. The length of the CDR3 is 16 residues. Germline V gives CDR1 MDHEN, CDR2 SYDVKM. Filled out from reference TRBV28 and TRBJ2-1, the complete variable domain reads DVKVTQSSRYLVKRTGEKVFLECVQDMDHENMFWYRQDPGLGLRLIYFSYDVKMKEKGDIPEGYSVSREKKERFSLILESASTNQTSMYLCASSLTGLAGGYEQFFGPGTRLTVL.

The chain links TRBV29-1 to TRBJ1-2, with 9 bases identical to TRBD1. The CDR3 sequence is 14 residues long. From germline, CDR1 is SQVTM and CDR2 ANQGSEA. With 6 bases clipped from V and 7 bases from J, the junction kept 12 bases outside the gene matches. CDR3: CSVLPTGGIFGYTF. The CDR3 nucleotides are TGCAGCGTCCTACCAACAGGGGGCATCTTTGGCTACACCTTC.